This T cell receptor (beta chain) originates from a study of T cell repertoires in cytomegalovirus infection. Study background: CMV epitopes in the study were HLA-C-restricted (recently identified) and HLA-B-restricted (well studied).

TCRdb ran MiXCR on the reads and lists one entry per CDR3 protein. Here the sample spans just under 500,000 distinct CDR3 sequences, around 30% being singletons. In its sample, this clonotype was seen many times. Antigen: not known. V shed 6 bases and J 5 bases; nucleotides not matched to a gene: 12. The length of the CDR3 is 15 residues. Sequencing used cultured PBMCs, obtained from culture after CMV antigen stimulation. J is TRBJ2-5 and V is TRBV12-3 or TRBV12-4, with TRBD1 matching over 7 bases. This TCR was sampled from a human donor in good health (CMV status not recorded). Some clones in this sample may be carry-over from other donors' samples. The CDR3 DNA reads as TGTGCCAGCAGCATAGACAGGGAAGGCCGTGAGACCCAGTACTTC. The encoded protein is CASSIDREGRETQYF.